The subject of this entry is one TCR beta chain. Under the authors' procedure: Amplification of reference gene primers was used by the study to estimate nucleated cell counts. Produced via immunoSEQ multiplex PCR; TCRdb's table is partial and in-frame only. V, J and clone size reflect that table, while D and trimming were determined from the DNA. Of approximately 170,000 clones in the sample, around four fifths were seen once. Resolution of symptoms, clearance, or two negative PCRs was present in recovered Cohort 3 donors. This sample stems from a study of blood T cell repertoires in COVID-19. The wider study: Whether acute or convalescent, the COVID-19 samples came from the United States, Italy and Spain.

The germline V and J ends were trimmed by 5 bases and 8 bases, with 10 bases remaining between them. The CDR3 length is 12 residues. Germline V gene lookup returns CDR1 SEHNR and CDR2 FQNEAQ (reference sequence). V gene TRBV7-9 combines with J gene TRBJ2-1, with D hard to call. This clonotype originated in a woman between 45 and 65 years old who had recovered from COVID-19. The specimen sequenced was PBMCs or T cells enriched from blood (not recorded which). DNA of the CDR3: TGTGCCAGCAGCACCACCCGCGATGAGCAGTTCTTC. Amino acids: CASSTTRDEQFF.